The 24 T cell receptor beta chains below come from one sample, sequenced in a study of blood T cell repertoires in COVID-19. Libraries were prepared by immunoSEQ multiplex PCR; TCRdb keeps only in-frame clonotypes and omits some of them. The data contain about 67,000 clones, roughly 85% of them singletons. Sequenced: peripheral blood. All receptors come from a woman older than 75 with acute or convalescent COVID-19.

The chain has TRBV18 and TRBJ1-1; possible D gene TRBD1, 6 bases. The germline V gene encodes CDR1 KGHSH and CDR2 LQKENI. The CDR3 has 14 residues. Trimming removed 7 bases at V and 3 bases at J, with 15 bases between. The CDR3 coding sequence is TGTGCCAGCTTGGCTCGAGGGGGGGACACTGAAGCTTTCTTT. This encodes CASLARGGDTEAFF.

The chain carries TRBV5-1 and TRBJ2-7, with 10 bases identical to TRBD1. This CDR3 spans 14 amino acids. Per the germline V gene, CDR1 is SGHRS and CDR2 is YFSETQ. With 4 bases clipped from V and 2 bases from J, the junction kept 3 bases outside the gene matches. CDR3 nucleotides: TGCGCCAGCAGCCACGGACAGGGGGCCTACGAGCAGTACTTC. It is translated as CASSHGQGAYEQYF.

This clone was seen only once. The chain links TRBV4-3 to TRBJ1-1; the D gene is possibly TRBD1 (5 bases). The CDR3 runs 14 residues. The germline gives CDR1 LGHNA, CDR2 YSLEER. V lost 1 base and J 4 bases, leaving 10 bases between the germline ends. The CDR3 loop is CASSQVVGGTEAFF. CDR3 bases: TGCGCCAGCAGCCAAGTGGTGGGGGGCACTGAAGCTTTCTTT.

The chain is built from TRBV18 and TRBJ1-1; D might be TRBD1 (5 bases). V was cut by 3 bases and J by 3 bases, with 14 bases left in between. Germline CDR1 KGHSH, CDR2 LQKENI. The CDR3 extends over 15 amino acids. The CDR3 sequence: CASSPGLKGDTEAFF. The CDR3 nucleotides are TGTGCCAGCTCACCGGGGTTAAAAGGGGACACTGAAGCTTTCTTT.

This clone appeared a single time. This sequence joins TRBV7-2 and TRBJ2-1; D is perhaps TRBD2 (5 bases). The CDR3 is 13 amino acids. Trimming pared 3 bases from V and 8 bases from J, leaving 11 bases between. CDR1 SGHTA and CDR2 FQGNSA come from the germline V gene. CDR3 bases: TGTGCCAGCAGCTTCCAGCCCGGGGATGAGCAGTTCTTC. Its protein is CASSFQPGDEQFF.

This clone was counted only a few times. The CDR3 sequence: CASSFGQGGTEAFF. CDR3 DNA sequence: TGTGCCAGCAGCTTCGGACAGGGGGGCACTGAAGCTTTCTTT. This chain uses TRBV11-1 with TRBJ1-1; 10 nucleotides align to TRBD1. V dropped 3 bases and J dropped 4; count of bases not matched to a gene: 2. The germline CDR1 and CDR2 sequences are SGHAT and FQDESV (reference sequence). This CDR3 is 14 amino acids long.

CDR3 bases: TGTGCCAGCAGCTTAGCAAGGTCCCCGGGGCACCAGCGGGGGGGCAACGGGGAGCTGTTTTTT. Protein sequence: CASSLARSPGHQRGGNGELFF. The chain combines TRBV7-8 with TRBJ2-2; 10 nucleotides agree with TRBD2. Germline V CDR1 and CDR2: SGHVS, FQNEAQ. With 0 bases clipped from V and 7 bases from J, the junction kept 20 bases outside the gene matches. The CDR3 is 21 amino acids.

This clone was observed a few times. V usage is TRBV19 and J usage is TRBJ2-3; maybe TRBD1 (6 bases). From germline, CDR1 is LNHDA and CDR2 SQIVND (reference sequence). The CDR3 covers 11 residues. Trimming removed 9 bases at V and 5 bases at J, with 9 bases between. CDR3 loop: CASRGRDTQYF. Written as DNA, the CDR3 is TGTGCCAGCAGGGGTCGAGATACGCAGTATTTT. Using reference TRBV19 and TRBJ2-3 for the parts outside the CDR3, the full variable domain is DGGITQSPKYLFRKEGQNVTLSCEQNLNHDAMYWYRQDPGQGLRLIYYSQIVNDFQKGDIAEGYSVSREKKESFPLTVTSAQKNPTAFYLCASRGRDTQYFGPGTRLTVL.

The genes are TRBV7-2 and TRBJ1-4; 8 bases match TRBD1. This CDR3 comprises 15 residues. Germline values: CDR1 SGHTA, CDR2 FQGNSA. V was clipped by 5 bases and J by 5 bases; unmatched bases: 7. The CDR3 is CASSGHRGGNEKLFF. The CDR3 DNA reads as TGTGCCAGCAGCGGACACAGGGGGGGAAATGAAAAACTGTTTTTT. Variable domain in full (rest from reference TRBV7-2 and TRBJ1-4): GAGVSQSPSNKVTEKGKDVELRCDPISGHTALYWYRQSLGQGLEFLIYFQGNSAPDKSGLPSDRFSAERTGGSVSTLTIQRTQQEDSAVYLCASSGHRGGNEKLFFGSGTQLSVL.

A single count supports this clone. The chain is built from TRBV5-4 and TRBJ1-2, with a weak D call TRBD1 (5 bases). Germline V gene lookup returns CDR1 SGHNT and CDR2 YYREEE (reference sequence). V shed 4 bases and J shed 4 bases, with 14 bases lying between them. The CDR3 has 14 amino acids. The CDR3 loop is CASSTRGSTYGYTF. CDR3 bases: TGTGCCAGCAGCACCCGGGGGAGCACCTATGGCTACACCTTC.

The V call is TRBV4-3, the J call TRBJ2-1; 7 bases match TRBD2. CDR3 length: 15 amino acids. The germline V gene has CDR1 LGHNA and CDR2 YSLEER. V dropped 0 bases and J dropped 5; count of bases not matched to a gene: 4. The CDR3 here is CASSQDTSADNEQFF. CDR3 DNA sequence: TGCGCCAGCAGCCAAGATACTAGCGCCGACAATGAGCAGTTCTTC.

V and J are TRBV28 and TRBJ1-3; the D gene is possibly TRBD1 (6 bases). The ends were cut back, 4 bases at V and 5 bases at J, with 15 bases in the middle. CDR3 size: 15 residues. Germline loops: CDR1 MDHEN, CDR2 SYDVKM. CDR3 region: CASSSTGLSRNTIYF. The CDR3 bases are TGTGCCAGCAGTTCGACAGGTCTTTCAAGAAACACCATATATTTT.

This clone was found a few times. The chain recombines TRBV7-9 with TRBJ2-3; D not certain. CDR1 is SEHNR, CDR2 FQNEAQ, per germline (reference sequence). The CDR3 runs to 12 residues. Trimming took 2 bases from V and 5 from J, leaving 5 bases between them. Here the CDR3 reads CASSLRRDTQYF. CDR3 bases: TGTGCCAGCAGCTTACGGAGAGATACGCAGTATTTT.

The chain recombines TRBV6-5 with TRBJ2-5, with D hard to call. Germline loops: CDR1 MNHEY, CDR2 SVGAGI. Trimming took off 8 bases at V and 5 bases at J, with 9 bases between the two ends. The CDR3 length is 11 residues. The CDR3 DNA reads as TGTGCCAGCTCGTTCCCCGAGACCCAGTACTTC. This sequence encodes CASSFPETQYF.

The chain has TRBV19 and TRBJ1-4, with D unresolved. The V and J ends lost 8 bases and 7 bases respectively, with 20 bases between them. The length of the CDR3 is 15 residues. Germline V gene lookup returns CDR1 LNHDA and CDR2 SQIVND (reference sequence). CDR3 loop: CASSSQRVEGEKLFF. The CDR3 bases are TGTGCCAGTTCCTCTCAGCGGGTAGAAGGTGAAAAACTGTTTTTT.

The chain joins TRBV28 to TRBJ1-1, with 10 bases matching TRBD1. Trimming removed 8 bases from V and 1 base from J; junction bases left unmatched: 10. CDR1 is MDHEN and CDR2 is SYDVKM in the germline V gene. The CDR3 sequence is 16 residues long. CDR3 in amino acids: CASYPTGGAGNTEAFF. Written as DNA, the CDR3 is TGTGCCAGCTACCCGACAGGGGGCGCCGGGAACACTGAAGCTTTCTTT.

The chain links TRBV25-1 to TRBJ2-1; 9 bases fit TRBD1. The CDR3 is 14 amino acids. Germline assignment: CDR1 MGHDK and CDR2 SYGVNS. The trim removed 7 bases at V and 3 bases at J, leaving 4 bases unmatched. The CDR3 protein is CASIGDRVYNEQFF. CDR3 coding DNA: TGTGCCAGCATTGGGGACAGGGTCTACAATGAGCAGTTCTTC.

The V and J genes are TRBV20-1 and TRBJ2-2, with 8 positions matching TRBD1. The V segment lost 3 bases and the J segment 5 bases; nucleotides outside the gene matches: 8. The V gene's germline CDR1 is DFQATT and CDR2 SNEGSKA (reference sequence). The CDR3 loop spans 15 amino acids. CDR3 amino acids: CSASNPGGETGELFF. As DNA, the CDR3 is TGCAGTGCTAGTAACCCAGGGGGCGAAACCGGGGAGCTGTTTTTT.

The rearrangement links TRBV28 to TRBJ2-3; D is possibly TRBD1 (6 bases). The length of the CDR3 is 14 residues. CDR1 MDHEN and CDR2 SYDVKM come from the germline V gene. Trimming removed 5 bases from V and 9 bases from J, with 18 bases in between. The CDR3 sequence is CASSRRTALPTQYF. CDR3 in DNA: TGTGCCAGCAGTCGCCGGACAGCCCTTCCCACGCAGTATTTT.

The chain carries TRBV28 and TRBJ2-5, with 7 bases identical to TRBD2. The V gene end was trimmed by 1 base and the J gene end by 9 bases; junction bases not matched to a gene: 8. The CDR3 loop spans 14 amino acids. Germline CDR1 and CDR2: MDHEN and SYDVKM. CDR3 sequence (DNA): TGTGCCAGCAGTTTATACATGGGTGGGGGGGCCCAGTACTTC. Protein product: CASSLYMGGGAQYF. Using reference TRBV28 and TRBJ2-5 for the parts outside the CDR3, the full variable domain is DVKVTQSSRYLVKRTGEKVFLECVQDMDHENMFWYRQDPGLGLRLIYFSYDVKMKEKGDIPEGYSVSREKKERFSLILESASTNQTSMYLCASSLYMGGGAQYFGPGTRLLVL.

V usage is TRBV6-2 or TRBV6-3 and J usage is TRBJ2-1; 8 bases align to TRBD2. Germline V lookup: CDR1 MNHEY, CDR2 SVGEGT. V trimming: 2 bases; J trimming: 6 bases; junction bases outside the gene matches: 6. The CDR3 length is 15 residues. The CDR3 DNA reads as TGTGCCAGCAGTTACGCGAGACTAGCGAGCAATGAGCAGTTCTTC. This translates into CASSYARLASNEQFF.

This clone was detected only a few times. The chain recombines TRBV7-6 with TRBJ2-2, with D maybe TRBD2 (5 bases). Germline loops: CDR1 SGHVS, CDR2 FNYEAQ. V lost 4 bases and J 5 bases, leaving 14 bases between the germline ends. The CDR3 is made up of 15 amino acids. The CDR3 is CASSSSGAVTGELFF. In DNA form, the CDR3 reads TGTGCCAGCAGCTCAAGCGGAGCTGTAACCGGGGAGCTGTTTTTT.

The V gene is TRBV27, the J gene TRBJ1-4; D not certain. V was trimmed by 6 bases and J by 0 bases, leaving 11 bases between them. Per the germline V gene, CDR1 is MNHEY and CDR2 is SMNVEV (reference sequence). The CDR3 sequence is 15 residues long. This chain's CDR3 is CASRFTAATNEKLFF. The CDR3 DNA sequence: TGTGCCAGCAGGTTTACTGCTGCAACTAATGAAAAACTGTTTTTT.

The V and J genes are TRBV6-5 and TRBJ2-7; possibly TRBD2 for D (6 bases). The CDR3 is made up of 14 amino acids. The germline V gene encodes CDR1 MNHEY and CDR2 SVGAGI. V lost 4 bases and J 7 bases, leaving 17 bases between the germline ends. CDR3 loop: CASSFQGGFGEQYF. DNA of the CDR3: TGTGCCAGCAGTTTCCAGGGAGGATTCGGAGAGCAGTACTTC.